This record looks at one TCR beta chain sequence and its context. The antigen it recognizes is unknown. No base qualities exist here, and no much larger clone lies one base off it. This entry is derived from a study of T cell responses to AZD1222 COVID-19 vaccine (dated by TCRdb to the early 2020s). At the level of the whole study: AZD1222 recipients whose second dose came at about 4 weeks and those whose second dose came at about 12 weeks were combined into one group, since spike-specific TCR depth and breadth did not differ between the two schedules. A total of over 230 trial participants underwent TCR sequencing, of whom nearly 210 had received two doses of AZD1222 and about 26 had received two doses of the MenACWY control vaccine. Trial participants were enrolled by age into subgroups of 18-55, 56-69 and 70-plus years, and around 150, 28 and 57 TCR-sequenced participants, respectively, were included in these subgroups.

The intended sense of this specimen's time point label: baseline before first vaccination. Vaccinee samples were obtained from the UK trials COV001 and COV002, which included a single-blind randomized controlled phase 2/3 trial of AZD1222 (ChAdOx1 nCoV-19) in healthy adults. Trial participant PBMC samples were collected at day 0 and day 28 after the second dose for TCRbeta chain sequencing. Broader findings and caveats from the paper: Reportedly, close to half of the unique spike-specific TCRs recognized epitopes lying outside the regions that are mutated in the B.1.351 and B.1.1.7 variants. Spike-specific TCR breadth and depth rose significantly after two AZD1222 doses compared with day 0 and with MenACWY recipients. The vaccine-associated CD4 TCRs covered the entire spike protein, and the dominant responses fell in regions 160-218 and 743-854. Most participants were white British and females outnumbered males, and the authors suggested that clonal diversity may have been underestimated. In the small 56-69-year group, the increase in depth fell short of significance, most likely because of low power. Because no samples from the day 14 peak response were available, repertoires could be characterized only after the peak T cell response. Conclusions about previously exposed vaccinees are limited, since just a handful of AZD1222 recipients were seropositive for SARS-CoV-2 at baseline.

From the cysteine up to the phenylalanine, the CDR3 has a length of 14 residues. The only DNA kept is the CDR3, 42 bases in frame from the first base. The CDR1 and CDR2 encoded by the germline V gene are SGHAT and FQNNGV. Trimming removed 6 bases from V and 5 bases from J; the gene matches leave 6 bases unexplained. The CDR3 regions of human TCRbeta chains were subjected to immunosequencing. On the study's bioinformatics: TCRs in the repertoires were matched against a reference library of SARS-CoV-2-specific TCRs that had been generated with the MIRA antigen-specificity platform. Breadth was defined as the fraction of unique TCRs that were SARS-CoV-2-associated. Depth was defined as the fraction of total T cells that were SARS-CoV-2-associated. Using the MIRA data, each spike-specific TCR was mapped to the spike region that the TCR reacts to and placed in a CD4 or CD8 class. Log10-transformed breadth and depth values were compared by one-way ANOVA with Sidak's multiple comparisons tests. TCRdb limited this immuneACCESS table to in-frame rearrangements with V and J called. A share of clones is missing; checked studies link under half to unresolved V genes, and the rest is unexplained. Clone size and the V and J calls come from that table; the DNA yielded D and trimming. Recorded for this sample are fewer than 70,000 clones; 70% to 90% of them occurred a single time. Of the sample, just under 5% is held by the ten largest clones.

This material consisted of peripheral blood, taken on day 0 of AZD1222 vaccination. The clonotype comes from an adult in good health. This chain joins TRBV11-2 to TRBJ1-3; 8 bases in the junction line up with TRBD1. The CDR3 protein: CASSLDRGRNTIYF. In nucleotide form, the sequence is TGTGCCAGCAGTCTCGACAGGGGTCGAAACACCATATATTTT. Extended through the reference TRBV11-2 and TRBJ1-3 proteins, this CDR3 yields the full variable domain: EAGVAQSPRYKIIEKRQSVAFWCNPISGHATLYWYQQILGQGPKLLIQFQNNGVVDDSQLPKDRFSAERLKGVDSTLKIQPAKLEDSAVYLCASSLDRGRNTIYFGEGSWLTVV.